A selection of T cell receptor beta chains follows, all from one sample in a study of patients and donors after allogeneic stem cell transplantation. TCRdb called the RT-PCR reads again in MiXCR, with one record for every CDR3 protein. The sample gives fewer than 500,000 distinct CDR3 sequences, roughly 17% of which show up once; 7% to 7.5% is in the top ten. The material sequenced was blood, either unsorted or a sorted T cell fraction (not recorded which). The receptors stem from a human donor who was either an allogeneic HSCT recipient or a stem cell or donor lymphocyte infusion donor (not recorded which). It is not recorded whose cells these are; they may come from a transplant donor. The CDR3 runs from the conserved cysteine through the conserved F or W.

J: TRBJ1-4; V: TRBV12-3/TRBV12-4; CDR3: CASSSARDRGRKLFF
J: TRBJ2-7; V: TRBV11-1; CDR3: CASSFYRDQAYEQYF
J: TRBJ1-1; V: TRBV28; CDR3: CASSHGAGIMNTEAFF
J: TRBJ2-7; V: TRBV18; CDR3: CASSPIQRPPSYEQYF
J: TRBJ2-7; V: TRBV5-1; CDR3: CASSYYDPGYEQYF
J: TRBJ1-5; V: TRBV6-1; CDR3: CASSGRARSQPQHF
J: TRBJ2-7; V: TRBV27; CDR3: CASSVSGRVGEQYF
J: TRBJ2-2; V: TRBV11-2; CDR3: CASLGSNTGELFF
J: TRBJ2-7; V: TRBV20-1; CDR3: CSAYPGTSVRREQYF
J: TRBJ1-5; V: TRBV7-9; CDR3: CASGGLNQPQHF
J: TRBJ2-1; V: TRBV7-9; CDR3: CASIGGSNEQFF
J: TRBJ2-2; V: TRBV20-1; CDR3: CSAGYAGELFF
J: TRBJ2-3; V: TRBV29-1; CDR3: CSVLSLTQYF
J: TRBJ2-6; V: TRBV9; CDR3: CASSVAFFSGANVLTF
J: TRBJ1-4; V: TRBV24-1; CDR3: CATRTGTGREKLFF
J: TRBJ1-2; V: TRBV12-3/TRBV12-4; CDR3: CASSNDRGRGGYTF
J: TRBJ2-1; V: TRBV20-1; CDR3: CSARDRRSTYNEQFF
J: TRBJ1-6; V: TRBV7-8; CDR3: CASSLEGQGFSPLHF
J: TRBJ1-2; V: TRBV3-1; CDR3: CASTHGRNYGYTF
J: TRBJ2-1; V: TRBV25-1; CDR3: CASSTGARKQFF
J: TRBJ1-1; V: TRBV10-3; CDR3: CAITLTGESEAFF
J: TRBJ2-2; V: TRBV18; CDR3: CASSPPGALARTGELFF
J: TRBJ2-1; V: TRBV20-1; CDR3: CSAAPVTSNWEQFF
J: TRBJ1-1; V: TRBV7-2; CDR3: CASSFDRGRGWNTEAFF
J: TRBJ1-1; V: TRBV5-1; CDR3: CASTEISRASTEAFF
J: TRBJ1-5; V: TRBV20-1; CDR3: CSARDRRGGQPQHF
J: TRBJ2-7; V: TRBV7-9; CDR3: CASSLLRDYLYEQYF
J: TRBJ1-1; V: TRBV20-1; CDR3: CSAGQGANTEAFF
J: TRBJ2-1; V: TRBV5-6; CDR3: CASSLADGGPYNEQFF
J: TRBJ2-3; V: TRBV27; CDR3: CASSFSAGGPPDTQYF
J: TRBJ2-5; V: TRBV12-3/TRBV12-4; CDR3: CASRPDRATRSRYQETQYF
J: TRBJ2-5; V: TRBV4-3; CDR3: CASSQDGGAMETQYF
J: TRBJ2-2; V: TRBV7-9; CDR3: CASSSFGGATGELFF
J: TRBJ2-6; V: TRBV12-3/TRBV12-4; CDR3: CASGANVLTF
J: TRBJ2-1; V: TRBV7-2; CDR3: CASSLASGLFGEQFF
J: TRBJ2-3; V: TRBV18; CDR3: CASSPLSGRITDTQYF